This passage covers 20 T cell receptor beta chains from one sample sequenced in a study of identical twins. TCRdb itself ran the 5' RACE reads through MiXCR, one entry per CDR3 protein. This sample yields 700,000 to 950,000 distinct CDR3 sequences, of which about 12% are seen a single time; 1.5% to 2% belongs to the top ten. The same data also contributed to another study, on yellow fever vaccine responses in identical twins.

Source material: PBMCs. These receptor sequences come from a woman younger than 35 in good health.

This clonotype was found a few times. This chain uses TRBV2 with TRBJ1-2; TRBD1 might be the D (6 bases). The germline V gene encodes CDR1 SNHLY and CDR2 FYNNEI. The CDR3 consists of 13 residues. V shed 6 bases and J shed 4 bases, with 12 bases lying between them. The CDR3 coding sequence is TGTGCCAGCAGAGACGACAGGATCTATGGCTACACCTTC. This translates into CASRDDRIYGYTF.

This chain links TRBV19 with TRBJ2-7; possible D gene TRBD2, 5 bases. The length of the CDR3 is 15 residues. V lost 2 bases to trimming and J lost 3 bases, with 14 bases between them. CDR1 is LNHDA, CDR2 SQIVND, per germline (reference sequence). The CDR3 region is CASSIILSGYYEQYF. CDR3 coding DNA: TGTGCCAGTAGTATAATATTGAGCGGTTACTACGAGCAGTACTTC. Complete variable domain (other parts from reference TRBV19 and TRBJ2-7): DGGITQSPKYLFRKEGQNVTLSCEQNLNHDAMYWYRQDPGQGLRLIYYSQIVNDFQKGDIAEGYSVSREKKESFPLTVTSAQKNPTAFYLCASSIILSGYYEQYFGPGTRLTVT.

The rearrangement links TRBV7-2 to TRBJ2-2; tentative D call: TRBD2 (5 bases). Germline loops: CDR1 SGHTA, CDR2 FQGNSA. Trimming took off 3 bases at V and 1 base at J, with 12 bases between the two ends. The CDR3 is made up of 16 amino acids. CDR3 region: CASSLVASQNTGELFF. In DNA form, the CDR3 reads TGTGCCAGCAGCTTGGTAGCTAGCCAGAACACCGGGGAGCTGTTTTTT. Variable domain in full (rest from reference TRBV7-2 and TRBJ2-2): GAGVSQSPSNKVTEKGKDVELRCDPISGHTALYWYRQSLGQGLEFLIYFQGNSAPDKSGLPSDRFSAERTGGSVSTLTIQRTQQEDSAVYLCASSLVASQNTGELFFGEGSRLTVL.

This clonotype was seen only a few times. J is TRBJ2-3 and V is TRBV14; D is ambiguous. Trimming removed 0 bases at V and 5 bases at J, with 9 bases between. Germline assignment: CDR1 SGHDN and CDR2 FVKESK. This CDR3 has 14 residues. CDR3 sequence reads: CASSQDYWVDTQYF. In DNA form, the CDR3 reads TGTGCCAGCAGCCAAGATTACTGGGTAGATACGCAGTATTTT.

This clonotype occurred a few times. V gene TRBV27 combines with J gene TRBJ2-3, with D unclear. The CDR3 consists of 15 residues. Germline V lookup: CDR1 MNHEY, CDR2 SMNVEV (reference sequence). V lost 2 bases and J 2 bases, leaving 11 bases between the germline ends. The CDR3 region has the DNA TGTGCCAGCAGTTTAGACACCCAGGTCACAGATACGCAGTATTTT. It yields the protein CASSLDTQVTDTQYF.

CDR3 bases: TGTGCCAGCAGCTTTAAAAGGGGTCAAGACACTGAAGCTTTCTTT. It codes for CASSFKRGQDTEAFF. V gene TRBV7-9 combines with J gene TRBJ1-1; D may be TRBD1 (5 bases). The length of the CDR3 is 15 residues. Germline V CDR1 and CDR2: SEHNR, FQNEAQ (reference sequence). Trimming removed 3 bases from V and 3 bases from J, with 14 bases in between.

This clonotype occurred a few times. The V and J genes are TRBV5-1 and TRBJ2-7, with D unclear. V gave up 0 bases and J gave up 3 bases, with 10 bases separating them. This CDR3 comprises 14 residues. Germline V lookup: CDR1 SGHRS, CDR2 YFSETQ. Here the CDR3 reads CASSLVGIGYEQYV. In DNA form, the CDR3 reads TGCGCCAGCAGCTTGGTGGGGATCGGCTACGAGCAGTACGTC.

The chain recombines TRBV13 with TRBJ2-2, with D unresolved. The CDR3 runs to 18 residues. Germline CDR1 is PRHDT and CDR2 is FYEKMQ (reference sequence). The V gene lost 5 bases and the J gene lost 2 bases, with 21 bases spanning the gap. The CDR3 DNA reads TGTGCCAGCAGCCGTAGGGCAGCGCGGATGGGAAACACCGGGGAGCTGTTTTTT. This sequence encodes CASSRRAARMGNTGELFF.

The chain recombines TRBV29-1 with TRBJ2-3; tentative D call: TRBD2 (5 bases). Trimming removed 4 bases at V and 2 bases at J, with 10 bases between. The germline V gene encodes CDR1 SQVTM and CDR2 ANQGSEA. CDR3 size: 13 residues. CDR3 region: CSVVTRFTDTQYF. In DNA, the CDR3 is TGCAGCGTTGTAACTAGGTTCACAGATACGCAGTATTTT.

The V and J genes are TRBV9 and TRBJ1-4; 7 bases line up with TRBD1. This CDR3 comprises 15 residues. CDR1 is SGDLS and CDR2 is YYNGEE in the germline V gene. The V and J ends lost 2 bases and 8 bases, in that order; junction bases with no gene match: 9. In DNA form, the CDR3 reads TGTGCCAGCAGCGTCTCCGACAGGGAAGACGAAAAACTGTTTTTT. Translation gives CASSVSDREDEKLFF.

This clonotype has at least ten counts. The chain combines TRBV7-3 with TRBJ2-1; TRBD2 might be the D (5 bases). From germline, CDR1 is SGHTA and CDR2 FQGTGA. Trimming removed 5 bases from V and 4 bases from J, with 12 bases in between. The CDR3 spans 14 residues. The CDR3 region has the DNA TGTGCCAGCAGCCCCCCGGGATCATACAATGAGCAGTTCTTC. Residues: CASSPPGSYNEQFF.

The rearrangement joins TRBV7-2 to TRBJ2-6; the match to TRBD1 covers 8 bases. Germline V gives CDR1 SGHTA, CDR2 FQGNSA. The CDR3 covers 20 residues. Trimming at V came to 5 bases and at J to 3 bases, leaving 18 bases not matched to a gene. The DNA for the CDR3 is TGTGCCAGCAGCATTAGCACTTGGATCGGCAGGGGGCTTGGGGCCAACGTCCTGACTTTC. This gives the protein CASSISTWIGRGLGANVLTF. Full variable domain (missing parts from reference TRBV7-2 and TRBJ2-6): GAGVSQSPSNKVTEKGKDVELRCDPISGHTALYWYRQSLGQGLEFLIYFQGNSAPDKSGLPSDRFSAERTGGSVSTLTIQRTQQEDSAVYLCASSISTWIGRGLGANVLTFGAGSRLTVL.

This clonotype was detected only a few times. The chain is built from TRBV9 and TRBJ2-1; TRBD2 aligns across 13 bases. Germline V gene sequence: CDR1 SGDLS, CDR2 YYNGEE. The CDR3 is 16 amino acids. V trimming: 0 bases; J trimming: 8 bases; junction bases outside the gene matches: 5. The CDR3 loop reads CASSVELAGGRDEQFF. As DNA, the CDR3 is TGTGCCAGCAGCGTAGAACTAGCGGGGGGGCGGGATGAGCAGTTCTTC.

The chain links TRBV4-1 to TRBJ2-3, with TRBD2 matching 7 bases. With 1 base clipped from V and 3 bases from J, the junction kept 7 bases outside the gene matches. Germline values: CDR1 MGHRA, CDR2 YSYEKL. This CDR3 spans 16 amino acids. The CDR3 DNA sequence: TGCGCCAGCAGCCAAGGGGCGGGAGCAGGGACAGATACGCAGTATTTT. This gives the protein CASSQGAGAGTDTQYF.

The V call is TRBV20-1, the J call TRBJ1-3; 9 bases agree with TRBD1. V was pared by 0 bases and J by 7 bases, with 10 bases of the junction left unmatched. Germline V CDR1 and CDR2: DFQATT, SNEGSKA (reference sequence). CDR3 length equals 16 residues. This CDR3 is CSARDPPGQGANTIYF. The CDR3 nucleotides read TGCAGTGCTAGAGATCCTCCGGGACAGGGTGCGAACACCATATATTTT.

This rearrangement joins TRBV13 to TRBJ2-5, with a weak D call TRBD1 (5 bases). The CDR3 sequence is 14 residues long. V was trimmed by 5 bases and J by 2 bases, leaving 12 bases between them. CDR1 is PRHDT and CDR2 is FYEKMQ in the germline V gene (reference sequence). The CDR3 DNA follows: TGTGCCAGCAGCGCGACAGAGAATCAAGAGACCCAGTACTTC. This codes for CASSATENQETQYF.

This clonotype was seen only a few times. The chain uses TRBV7-8 and TRBJ2-3, with TRBD2 identical over 9 bases. Germline V gene sequence: CDR1 SGHVS, CDR2 FQNEAQ. The CDR3 runs to 14 residues. Unmatched junction bases numbered 2, after V lost 2 bases and J lost 5 bases. The chain's CDR3 is CASSLIAGVDTQYF. The DNA for the CDR3 is TGTGCCAGCAGCTTAATAGCGGGAGTAGATACGCAGTATTTT.

In this sample, this clonotype turned up many times. The chain couples TRBV9 to TRBJ2-7; possible D gene TRBD2, 5 bases. Trimming pared 0 bases from V and 0 bases from J, leaving 10 bases between. The CDR3 consists of 15 residues. Germline V gives CDR1 SGDLS, CDR2 YYNGEE. The CDR3 nucleotides read TGTGCCAGCAGCGTAGCTGTGGACTCCTCCTACGAGCAGTACTTC. Its protein product is CASSVAVDSSYEQYF.

This clonotype was recorded many times. The chain uses TRBV4-1 and TRBJ2-2; unclear D gene. Germline V gene lookup returns CDR1 MGHRA and CDR2 YSYEKL. The ends were cut back, 3 bases at V and 4 bases at J, with 15 bases in the middle. This CDR3 is built from 16 residues. CDR3 sequence (DNA): TGCGCCAGCAGCCACCACCACTTTCGAGGCACCGGGGAGCTGTTTTTT. It translates to CASSHHHFRGTGELFF.

This clonotype occurred a few times. CDR3 in amino acids: CASTTWGGGPRGNEQFF. DNA of the CDR3: TGTGCCAGCACCACCTGGGGGGGAGGGCCGCGGGGGAATGAGCAGTTCTTC. The chain links TRBV12-3 or TRBV12-4 to TRBJ2-1, with 7 bases aligning to TRBD2. The CDR3 loop spans 17 amino acids. The ends lost 7 bases at V and 7 bases at J; junction bases unmatched: 19.